This T cell receptor beta chain was observed in a study of blood T cell repertoires in COVID-19. Turning to the study itself: The samples span acute and convalescent COVID-19 from the United States, Italy and Spain.

The repertoire was sequenced with immunoSEQ multiplex PCR; TCRdb's copy has only in-frame clones and lacks some. Found here are some 50,000 clones, under 90% of them singletons; the top ten hold 25% to 30%. The CDR3 is 15 amino acids. V lost 4 bases to trimming and J lost 5 bases; unmatched junction nucleotides: 4. Looked up from germline, CDR1 is SGHAT and CDR2 is FQNNGV. Material for sequencing was peripheral blood. The clonotype was recovered from a human donor in a cohort sampled during active COVID-19. J is TRBJ2-7 and V is TRBV11-2, with TRBD2 matching 14 bases. The CDR3 DNA reads as TGTGCCAGCAGCTCAGGACTAGCGGGAGGCCACGAGCAGTACTTC. The encoded protein is CASSSGLAGGHEQYF.